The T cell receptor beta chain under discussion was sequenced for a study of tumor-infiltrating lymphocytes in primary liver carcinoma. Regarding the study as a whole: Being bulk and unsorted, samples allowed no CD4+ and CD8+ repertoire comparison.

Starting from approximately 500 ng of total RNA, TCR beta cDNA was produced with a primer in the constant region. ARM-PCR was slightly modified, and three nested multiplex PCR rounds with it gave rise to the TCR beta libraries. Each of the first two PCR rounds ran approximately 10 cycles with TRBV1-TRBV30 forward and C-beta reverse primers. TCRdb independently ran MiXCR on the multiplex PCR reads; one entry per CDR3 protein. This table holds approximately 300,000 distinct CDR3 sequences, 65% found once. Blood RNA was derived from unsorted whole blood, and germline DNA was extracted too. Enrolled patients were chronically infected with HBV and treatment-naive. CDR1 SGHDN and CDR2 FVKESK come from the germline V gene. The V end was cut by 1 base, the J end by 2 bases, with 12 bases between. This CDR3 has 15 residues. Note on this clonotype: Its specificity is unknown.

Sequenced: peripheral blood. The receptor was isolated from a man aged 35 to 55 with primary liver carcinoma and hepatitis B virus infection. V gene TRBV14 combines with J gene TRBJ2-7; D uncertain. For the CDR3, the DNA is TGTGCCAGCAGCCAAGTTGTGGAGAGAACCTACGAGCAGTACTTC. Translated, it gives CASSQVVERTYEQYF. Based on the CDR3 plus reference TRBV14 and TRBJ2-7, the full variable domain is EAGVTQFPSHSVIEKGQTVTLRCDPISGHDNLYWYRRVMGKEIKFLLHFVKESKQDESGMPNNRFLAERTGGTYSTLKVQPAELEDSGVYFCASSQVVERTYEQYFGPGTRLTVT.